Shown below are 30 T cell receptor beta chains from a single sample sequenced in a study of cytomegalovirus exposure and HLA in healthy donors. Primers: 60 Vbeta forward and 13 Jbeta reverse. TCRdb keeps only in-frame clones here, not all; method: immunoSEQ multiplex PCR. The sample includes around 150,000 clones, around 65% of them seen just once. Sequences were obtained from PBMCs. These receptors all stem from a male donor in good health and CMV-seronegative.

This clone was picked up a small number of times. The chain uses TRBV10-3 and TRBJ1-2; 7 nucleotides line up with TRBD1. Trimming cost V 9 bases and J 4 bases; bases outside gene matches: 8. CDR1 ENHRY and CDR2 SYGVKD come from the germline V gene. The CDR3 has 13 residues. CDR3 in amino acids: CAIGDSNFYGYTF. The CDR3 DNA follows: TGTGCCATAGGGGACAGTAACTTCTATGGCTACACCTTC.

The chain recombines TRBV11-2 with TRBJ1-2, with D perhaps matching TRBD1 (6 bases). Germline V gene data show CDR1 as SGHAT and CDR2 as FQNNGV. With 5 bases removed from V and 1 base from J, the gap between germline ends came to 11 bases. The CDR3 runs to 14 residues. The CDR3 DNA reads as TGTGCCAGCAGCCGGGACACCAATAACTATGGCTACACCTTC. It codes for CASSRDTNNYGYTF.

The J gene is TRBJ2-1, the V gene TRBV4-1; 8 bases fit TRBD1. V shed 4 bases, J shed 6 bases, and the junction held 11 bases outside the gene matches. This CDR3 spans 16 amino acids. Germline V CDR1 and CDR2: MGHRA, YSYEKL. The CDR3 DNA reads TGCGCCAGCAGCCGACAGGGGTTGTTAGGGGTCAATGAGCAGTTCTTC. It encodes CASSRQGLLGVNEQFF.

The chain uses TRBV19 and TRBJ1-5; TRBD1 matches 9 bases. Germline-derived CDR1 and CDR2 are LNHDA and SQIVND (reference sequence). V shed 2 bases and J 8 bases; nucleotides not matched to a gene: 4. This CDR3 spans 14 amino acids. CDR3 in DNA: TGTGCCAGTAGTATATGGACAGGGGCTGAGCCCCAGCATTTT. Protein product: CASSIWTGAEPQHF.

This chain connects TRBV6-5 to TRBJ1-6, with D possibly being TRBD1 (5 bases). Germline lookup yields CDR1 MNHEY and CDR2 SVGAGI. Trimming removed 5 bases from V and 8 bases from J, with 13 bases in between. The length of the CDR3 is 14 residues. The CDR3: CASSVSGVYSPLHF. The CDR3 DNA reads as TGTGCCAGCAGTGTGTCGGGGGTTTATTCACCCCTCCACTTT.

This clone is classed as medium-sized. This chain connects TRBV27 to TRBJ2-1; 12 nucleotides align to TRBD2. CDR1 and CDR2 (germline): MNHEY, SMNVEV (reference sequence). CDR3 length equals 18 residues. The V and J ends lost 5 bases and 2 bases, in that order; junction bases with no gene match: 10. The CDR3 is CASSVLAGGLLTYNEQFF. CDR3 sequence (DNA): TGTGCCAGCAGTGTACTAGCGGGGGGCCTATTAACCTACAATGAGCAGTTCTTC.

V usage is TRBV18 and J usage is TRBJ2-6; 7 nucleotides match TRBD1. CDR1 is KGHSH, CDR2 LQKENI, per germline. J lost 3 bases, V lost 3 bases, and 8 bases had no gene match. This CDR3 has 17 amino acids. CDR3 in DNA: TGTGCCAGCTCACCCAGGACAGGCGCGCTTGGGGCCAACGTCCTGACTTTC. Translated: CASSPRTGALGANVLTF.

V and J are TRBV27 and TRBJ2-1, with TRBD2 matching over 13 bases. The CDR3 runs to 17 residues. Germline assignment: CDR1 MNHEY and CDR2 SMNVEV (reference sequence). The V segment lost 2 bases and the J segment 7 bases; nucleotides outside the gene matches: 8. DNA for the CDR3: TGTGCCAGCAGTTTAAAACTAGCGGGGGGGCCTGGGAATGAGCAGTTCTTC. This translates into CASSLKLAGGPGNEQFF.

This clone has more than one count but fewer than ten. This chain uses TRBV4-3 with TRBJ2-3, with D tentatively TRBD2 (6 bases). V was clipped by 0 bases and J by 9 bases, with 16 bases between them. The CDR3 contains 15 residues. Germline lookup yields CDR1 LGHNA and CDR2 YSLEER. The CDR3 spells CASSQDLILEGTQYF. The DNA of the CDR3 is TGCGCCAGCAGCCAAGATTTAATCTTGGAGGGGACGCAGTATTTT.

Only a few counts were recorded for this clone. The rearrangement joins TRBV19 to TRBJ2-3; 9 bases line up with TRBD2. CDR3 size: 15 residues. With V trimmed by 7 bases and J by 8 bases, 13 bases remained unmatched. Germline assignment: CDR1 LNHDA and CDR2 SQIVND (reference sequence). Written as DNA, the CDR3 is TGTGCCAGTACTGGCAGCGGGGGGCCCGCCGGTACGCAGTATTTT. Residues: CASTGSGGPAGTQYF.

The chain links TRBV28 to TRBJ2-2; weak D call: TRBD2 (5 bases). There are 16 residues in the CDR3. Germline CDR1 is MDHEN and CDR2 is SYDVKM. The germline V and J ends were trimmed by 8 bases and 2 bases, with 18 bases remaining between them. CDR3 DNA: TGTGCCAGCTATTACAATCCGGGAAGAAACACCGGGGAGCTGTTTTTT. Translation gives CASYYNPGRNTGELFF. The whole variable domain, filled in from reference TRBV28 and TRBJ2-2, reads DVKVTQSSRYLVKRTGEKVFLECVQDMDHENMFWYRQDPGLGLRLIYFSYDVKMKEKGDIPEGYSVSREKKERFSLILESASTNQTSMYLCASYYNPGRNTGELFFGEGSRLTVL.

This chain uses TRBV6-4 with TRBJ1-1; tentatively, D is TRBD1 (6 bases). With 6 bases removed from V and 11 bases from J, the gap between germline ends came to 22 bases. This CDR3 is 14 amino acids long. CDR1 and CDR2 from the germline V gene are MRHNA and SNTAGT. CDR3 sequence: CASSPGGAGGMAFF. CDR3 DNA: TGTGCCAGCAGCCCGGGGGGGGCCGGAGGTATGGCTTTCTTT.

This chain joins TRBV14 and TRBJ1-2; D gene uncertain. The CDR3 is 14 residues long. With 2 bases removed from V and 6 bases from J, the gap between germline ends came to 13 bases. From germline, CDR1 is SGHDN and CDR2 FVKESK. CDR3 in amino acids: CASSQSRFSDGYTF. The CDR3 region has the DNA TGTGCCAGCAGCCAATCCAGATTTTCAGATGGCTACACCTTC. The complete variable domain, with remaining parts taken from reference TRBV14 and TRBJ1-2, reads EAGVTQFPSHSVIEKGQTVTLRCDPISGHDNLYWYRRVMGKEIKFLLHFVKESKQDESGMPNNRFLAERTGGTYSTLKVQPAELEDSGVYFCASSQSRFSDGYTFGSGTRLTVV.

J is TRBJ1-1 and V is TRBV7-8; maybe TRBD1 (6 bases). Per germline, CDR1 SGHVS and CDR2 FQNEAQ. The V gene lost 5 bases and the J gene lost 0 bases, with 22 bases spanning the gap. This CDR3 contains 18 residues. This CDR3 is CASSHAGWSDSLNTEAFF. CDR3 coding DNA: TGTGCCAGCAGCCATGCTGGTTGGTCGGACAGTTTGAACACTGAAGCTTTCTTT.

This CDR3 is CASSQTGTQNYGYTF. The CDR3 DNA reads as TGCGCCAGCAGCCAGACAGGGACGCAGAACTATGGCTACACCTTC. The rearrangement joins TRBV4-1 to TRBJ1-2; 7 bases line up with TRBD1. Looked up from germline, CDR1 is MGHRA and CDR2 is YSYEKL. The CDR3 length is 15 residues. The junction had 6 bases not matched to a gene; V was cut back by 3 bases and J by 2 bases.

This sequence joins TRBV4-1 and TRBJ1-4; D gene unclear. In germline, CDR1 is MGHRA, CDR2 YSYEKL. This CDR3 is 16 amino acids long. With 0 bases removed from V and 10 bases from J, the gap between germline ends came to 18 bases. The CDR3 is CASSQESQLGSGKLFF. The CDR3, as DNA: TGCGCCAGCAGCCAAGAGAGCCAACTCGGTTCGGGAAAACTGTTTTTT.

This clone was seen a handful of times. V is TRBV20-1 and J is TRBJ2-7; 9 bases map to TRBD2. This CDR3 region has 11 residues. From germline, CDR1 is DFQATT and CDR2 SNEGSKA (reference sequence). Trimming removed 3 bases from V and 6 bases from J; junction bases left unmatched: 0. The CDR3 region has the DNA TGCAGTGCTAGGACTAGCGGCGAGCAGTACTTC. Its protein product is CSARTSGEQYF.

This clone was counted a single time. This chain joins TRBV30 and TRBJ2-5, with D possibly TRBD2 on 6 matching bases. The CDR3 runs 12 residues. From germline, CDR1 is GTSNPN and CDR2 SVGIG (reference sequence). V lost 5 bases and J lost 5, with 12 bases in between. CDR3 residues: CAWSAAGETQYF. CDR3 coding DNA: TGTGCCTGGTCGGCTGCGGGGGAGACCCAGTACTTC.

The chain joins TRBV6-1 to TRBJ1-2, with D perhaps matching TRBD1 (6 bases). This CDR3 is 13 amino acids long. Germline CDR1 MNHNS, CDR2 SASEGT. The V end was cut by 0 bases, the J end by 4 bases, with 6 bases between. The CDR3 DNA follows: TGTGCCAGCAGTGAAGCAGGGGGCTATGGCTACACCTTC. This gives the protein CASSEAGGYGYTF.

The chain recombines TRBV5-1 with TRBJ2-3; D remains unclear. The CDR3 has 14 amino acids. V was trimmed by 4 bases and J by 0 bases, leaving 9 bases between them. Germline V gene sequence: CDR1 SGHRS, CDR2 YFSETQ. The CDR3 loop is CASSQFSSTDTQYF. In nucleotides, the CDR3 is TGCGCCAGCAGCCAGTTTTCTAGCACAGATACGCAGTATTTT.

The DNA for the CDR3 is TGTGCCAGTAGTCCCGGACAGGGATACACCGGGGAGCTGTTTTTT. Its protein product is CASSPGQGYTGELFF. The V and J genes are TRBV19 and TRBJ2-2, with 8 bases that match TRBD1. Per germline, CDR1 LNHDA and CDR2 SQIVND (reference sequence). The J segment lost 3 bases and the V segment lost 5 bases, leaving 5 bases of the junction unmatched. The CDR3 consists of 15 residues.

The rearrangement joins TRBV7-3 to TRBJ2-1; TRBD1 is a possible D gene (5 bases). Germline V gene data show CDR1 as SGHTA and CDR2 as FQGTGA. CDR3 length: 13 amino acids. The V end lost 4 bases, the J end lost 6 bases, and 10 bases lay between the germline ends. The CDR3 DNA sequence: TGTGCCAGCAGCTCACAGGCCCTCAATGAGCAGTTCTTC. It is translated as CASSSQALNEQFF.

The V call is TRBV7-3, the J call TRBJ1-1; no clear D gene. CDR1 is SGHTA, CDR2 FQGTGA, per germline. The CDR3 runs to 14 residues. The V and J ends lost 0 bases and 4 bases respectively, with 9 bases between them. In DNA form, the CDR3 reads TGTGCCAGCAGCTTAACCGGGTTGAGCACTGAAGCTTTCTTT. This encodes CASSLTGLSTEAFF. The complete variable domain, with remaining parts taken from reference TRBV7-3 and TRBJ1-1, reads GAGVSQTPSNKVTEKGKYVELRCDPISGHTALYWYRQSLGQGPEFLIYFQGTGAADDSGLPNDRFFAVRPEGSVSTLKIQRTERGDSAVYLCASSLTGLSTEAFFGQGTRLTVV.

This clone was observed a few times. V is TRBV5-1 and J is TRBJ2-7, with D perhaps TRBD1 (5 bases). Trimming removed 0 bases at V and 5 bases at J, with 12 bases between. The CDR3 runs 14 residues. Germline V gene data show CDR1 as SGHRS and CDR2 as YFSETQ. The CDR3 is CASSLVQGQDEQYF. The CDR3 DNA is TGCGCCAGCAGCTTGGTCCAGGGCCAGGACGAGCAGTACTTC.

The rearrangement links TRBV7-2 to TRBJ2-3; a weak D match, TRBD1 (5 bases). V was cut by 1 base and J by 3 bases, with 8 bases left in between. Germline lookup yields CDR1 SGHTA and CDR2 FQGNSA. The CDR3 is 14 amino acids. CDR3 nucleotides: TGTGCCAGCAGCTTAGTCCAGGGAACAGATACGCAGTATTTT. Protein: CASSLVQGTDTQYF.

V usage is TRBV7-3 and J usage is TRBJ2-3; 7 bases agree with TRBD2. Per germline, CDR1 SGHTA and CDR2 FQGTGA. Trimming at V came to 3 bases and at J to 6 bases, leaving 3 bases not matched to a gene. This CDR3 region has 13 residues. Here the CDR3 DNA reads TGTGCCAGCAGCTTGGCTAGCGGTGATACGCAGTATTTT. It translates to CASSLASGDTQYF. The whole variable domain, remainder taken from reference TRBV7-3 and TRBJ2-3, is GAGVSQTPSNKVTEKGKYVELRCDPISGHTALYWYRQSLGQGPEFLIYFQGTGAADDSGLPNDRFFAVRPEGSVSTLKIQRTERGDSAVYLCASSLASGDTQYFGPGTRLTVL.

V is TRBV2 and J is TRBJ1-5; D possibly corresponds to TRBD1 (6 bases). V was shortened by 5 bases and J by 4 bases, with 9 bases between the two germline ends. This CDR3 is built from 13 residues. Germline assignment: CDR1 SNHLY and CDR2 FYNNEI. Written as DNA, the CDR3 is TGTGCCAGCAGTAAGGGGGGGAATCAGCCCCAGCATTTT. It codes for CASSKGGNQPQHF.

This clone was observed a handful of times. V is TRBV2 and J is TRBJ2-2; the D gene is possibly TRBD2 (5 bases). The CDR3 loop spans 14 amino acids. V was clipped by 6 bases and J by 5 bases, with 13 bases between them. From germline, CDR1 is SNHLY and CDR2 FYNNEI. This chain's CDR3 is CASRGRESTGELFF. DNA for the CDR3: TGTGCCAGCAGAGGACGGGAAAGTACCGGGGAGCTGTTTTTT.

The genes are TRBV18 and TRBJ1-1; 8 bases are a match to TRBD1. J lost 5 bases, V lost 3 bases, and 8 bases had no gene match. The CDR3 sequence is 15 residues long. Germline V lookup: CDR1 KGHSH, CDR2 LQKENI. CDR3 nucleotide sequence: TGTGCCAGCTCACCTAGGACAGGGCCTCTTACTGAAGCTTTCTTT. This translates into CASSPRTGPLTEAFF.

This chain connects TRBV29-1 to TRBJ1-5; perhaps TRBD1 as D (6 bases). Germline CDR1 reads SQVTM; CDR2 reads ANQGSEA. With 4 bases removed from V and 4 bases from J, the gap between germline ends came to 11 bases. CDR3 length equals 13 residues. The CDR3 reads CSVATQGNQPQHF. The CDR3 DNA sequence: TGCAGCGTTGCAACTCAGGGGAATCAGCCCCAGCATTTT.